This section outlines one T cell receptor (beta chain) sequence together with its context. Data came from immunoSEQ multiplex PCR; TCRdb stores just in-frame clones and leaves some out. The sample yields over a million clones, about 75% seen once. Germline CDR1 and CDR2: MDHEN and SYDVKM. V was trimmed by 2 bases and J by 5 bases, leaving 12 bases between them. The CDR3 length is 15 residues. The data stem from a study of shared clonotypes between healthy human individuals. Donation came from healthy HIV-negative adults that had no recent acute infections or vaccinations. The rearrangement links TRBV28 to TRBJ1-4; possible D gene TRBD1, 5 bases. The specimen was memory CD4+ T cells sorted from blood. Noted subset: CD45RA-negative fraction. This TCR came from a young man in good health. This chain's CDR3 is CASSLAAGLNEKLFF. The CDR3 DNA reads TGTGCCAGCAGTTTAGCAGCAGGGTTAAATGAAAAACTGTTTTTT. Variable domain in full (rest from reference TRBV28 and TRBJ1-4): DVKVTQSSRYLVKRTGEKVFLECVQDMDHENMFWYRQDPGLGLRLIYFSYDVKMKEKGDIPEGYSVSREKKERFSLILESASTNQTSMYLCASSLAAGLNEKLFFGSGTQLSVL.